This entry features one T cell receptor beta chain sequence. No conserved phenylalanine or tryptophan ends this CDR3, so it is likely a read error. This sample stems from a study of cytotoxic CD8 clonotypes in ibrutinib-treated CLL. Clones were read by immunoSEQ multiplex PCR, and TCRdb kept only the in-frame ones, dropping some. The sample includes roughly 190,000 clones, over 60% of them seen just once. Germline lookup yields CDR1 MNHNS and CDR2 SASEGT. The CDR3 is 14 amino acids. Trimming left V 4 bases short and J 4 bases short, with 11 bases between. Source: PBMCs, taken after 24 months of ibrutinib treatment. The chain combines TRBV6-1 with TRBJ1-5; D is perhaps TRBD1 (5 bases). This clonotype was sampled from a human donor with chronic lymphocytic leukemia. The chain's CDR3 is CASSGRQQNQPQHL. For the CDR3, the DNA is TGTGCCAGCAGTGGCCGACAGCAAAATCAGCCCCAGCATCTT.